These 22 T cell receptor beta chains were all obtained from the same sample, sequenced in a study of siplizumab effects on memory and regulatory T cells. The assay was immunoSEQ multiplex PCR, and TCRdb's table has in-frame clones only and misses some. The table shows about 110,000 clones, with about nine tenths occurring only once. The sequenced sample consisted of CD4+ T cells sorted from blood. The receptors come from a human donor in good health.

The V gene is TRBV11-3, the J gene TRBJ2-3; perhaps TRBD2 as D (5 bases). This CDR3 comprises 13 residues. Germline CDR1 SGHNT, CDR2 YENEEA. V was cut by 5 bases and J by 8 bases, with 14 bases left in between. The CDR3 is CASSPGGSGTQYF. The CDR3 bases are TGTGCCAGCAGCCCAGGAGGATCTGGTACGCAGTATTTT.

The rearrangement joins TRBV13 to TRBJ2-5, with D perhaps TRBD1 (5 bases). The CDR3 extends over 16 amino acids. Trimming took 1 base from V and 2 from J, leaving 14 bases between them. Germline V lookup: CDR1 PRHDT, CDR2 FYEKMQ (reference sequence). CDR3 nucleotides: TGTGCCAGCAGCTTAGAGGGGCCAAGGTATCAAGAGACCCAGTACTTC. Residues: CASSLEGPRYQETQYF.

The chain has TRBV6-1 and TRBJ2-2; D is ambiguous. V was clipped by 2 bases and J by 4 bases, with 8 bases between them. The CDR3 has 14 amino acids. Germline CDR1 reads MNHNS; CDR2 reads SASEGT. CDR3 DNA: TGTGCCAGCAGTGAACAAGGGATCACCGGGGAGCTGTTTTTT. Translated, it gives CASSEQGITGELFF.

V usage is TRBV5-6 and J usage is TRBJ1-5; no clear D gene. This CDR3 has 13 residues. Per the germline V gene, CDR1 is SGHDT and CDR2 is YYEEEE. V was cut by 4 bases and J by 5 bases, with 10 bases left in between. This chain's CDR3 is CASSPVKDQPQHF. The DNA of the CDR3 is TGTGCCAGCAGCCCGGTCAAAGATCAGCCCCAGCATTTT.

Worth noting for this clone: This sample includes further DNA sequences coding for the same CDR3. The chain combines TRBV18 with TRBJ1-5; 7 bases are a match to TRBD1. The CDR3 extends over 14 amino acids. The germline CDR1 and CDR2 sequences are KGHSH and LQKENI. V shed 6 bases and J 2 bases; nucleotides not matched to a gene: 4. In DNA form, the CDR3 reads TGTGCCAGCTCCCTCGGACAGGGCAATCAGCCCCAGCATTTT. It encodes CASSLGQGNQPQHF.

The chain employs TRBV6-5 and TRBJ2-3, with D possibly being TRBD1 or TRBD2 (6 bases each). The germline gives CDR1 MNHEY, CDR2 SVGAGI. Trimming removed 11 bases at V and 0 bases at J, with 12 bases between. There are 13 residues in the CDR3. CDR3 in amino acids: CASGGLSTDTQYF. The CDR3 DNA reads TGTGCCTCCGGGGGCCTGAGCACAGATACGCAGTATTTT.

This chain joins TRBV7-3 and TRBJ2-3, with D perhaps matching TRBD1 (6 bases). CDR3 length: 13 residues. The germline V gene has CDR1 SGHTA and CDR2 FQGTGA. Trimming removed 4 bases at V and 14 bases at J, with 19 bases between. CDR3 region: CASSSRQARDLYF. CDR3 nucleotide sequence: TGTGCCAGCAGCTCAAGACAGGCTCGGGATCTGTATTTT.

V is TRBV5-1 and J is TRBJ1-2; D unresolved. CDR3 length: 12 residues. Trimming cost V 0 bases and J 6 bases, with 6 bases left between them. CDR1 is SGHRS and CDR2 is YFSETQ in the germline V gene. The CDR3 DNA is TGCGCCAGCAGCTTGGCCCAGAATGGCTACACCTTC. It codes for CASSLAQNGYTF.

The chain employs TRBV30 and TRBJ1-3; no reliable D call. Trimming removed 3 bases at V and 1 base at J, with 7 bases between. CDR1 GTSNPN and CDR2 SVGIG come from the germline V gene (reference sequence). This CDR3 spans 13 amino acids. CDR3 DNA: TGTGCCTGGAGGGGGATTTCTGGAAACACCATATATTTT. Translation: CAWRGISGNTIYF.

Remarks on this clone: The junction departs from germline at one end; a sequencing error may be responsible. The chain uses TRBV7-9 and TRBJ1-5; D ambiguous. The CDR3 is 8 residues long. Germline CDR1 reads SEHNR; CDR2 reads FQNEAQ (reference sequence). The CDR3 sequence: CASSCPPF. The CDR3 nucleotides read TGTGCCAGCAGCTGCCCACCATTT.

This clone was observed a handful of times. This chain uses TRBV2 with TRBJ1-5; 8 nucleotides line up with TRBD1. Germline V gene sequence: CDR1 SNHLY, CDR2 FYNNEI. The CDR3 length is 15 residues. The junction had 5 bases not matched to a gene; V was cut back by 7 bases and J by 0 bases. CDR3: CASNLGQGSNQPQHF. In DNA form, the CDR3 reads TGTGCCAGCAACCTAGGACAGGGTAGCAATCAGCCCCAGCATTTT.

This clone was seen a few times. This rearrangement joins TRBV7-2 to TRBJ2-5, with TRBD1 identical over 8 bases. From germline, CDR1 is SGHTA and CDR2 FQGNSA. CDR3 size: 16 residues. J lost 5 bases, V lost 5 bases, and 13 bases had no gene match. CDR3 sequence reads: CASSPGGTIRRETQYF. The CDR3 nucleotides read TGTGCCAGCAGCCCAGGGGGCACCATTCGTAGGGAGACCCAGTACTTC.

The rearrangement uses TRBV5-1 and TRBJ1-4; D is unresolved. V was shortened by 0 bases and J by 5 bases, with 8 bases between the two germline ends. Germline V CDR1 and CDR2: SGHRS, YFSETQ. This CDR3 comprises 14 residues. The CDR3 DNA reads as TGCGCCAGCAGCTTGGCCCCCAGAAATGAAAAACTGTTTTTT. Its translation: CASSLAPRNEKLFF.

CDR3 loop: CASSRTAVAPLHF. As DNA, the CDR3 is TGTGCCAGCAGTAGGACCGCGGTGGCACCCCTCCACTTT. The rearrangement uses TRBV14 and TRBJ1-6; D gene ambiguous. Deletions cut 6 bases from V and 11 bases from J, with 14 bases between. This CDR3 spans 13 amino acids. Per the germline V gene, CDR1 is SGHDN and CDR2 is FVKESK.

The chain links TRBV19 to TRBJ1-2; 7 bases are a match to TRBD1. J was trimmed by 4 bases and V by 6 bases; bases with no gene match: 11. The CDR3 has 15 amino acids. The germline gives CDR1 LNHDA, CDR2 SQIVND (reference sequence). The DNA of the CDR3 is TGTGCCAGTAGCCGCACCCCCGGACAGGCCTATGGCTACACCTTC. Amino acid sequence: CASSRTPGQAYGYTF.

The chain carries TRBV4-2 and TRBJ1-2; 9 bases map to TRBD1. The ends lost 0 bases at V and 2 bases at J; junction bases unmatched: 4. The CDR3 has 16 residues. Germline V CDR1 and CDR2: LGHNA, YNFKEQ. CDR3 nucleotides: TGTGCCAGCAGCCAAGAAAGACAGGGGGAAAACTATGGCTACACCTTC. Its translation is CASSQERQGENYGYTF.

The gene calls are TRBV11-1 and TRBJ2-7; the D is unclear. Looked up from germline, CDR1 is SGHAT and CDR2 is FQDESV (reference sequence). The CDR3 is 13 residues long. Trimming left V 3 bases short and J 0 bases short, with 6 bases between. CDR3: CASSFEFSYEQYF. The CDR3 bases are TGTGCCAGCAGCTTTGAATTCTCCTACGAGCAGTACTTC.

This rearrangement joins TRBV5-1 to TRBJ2-2; 9 positions agree with TRBD2. With V trimmed by 4 bases and J by 1 base, 5 bases remained unmatched. The CDR3 is 16 amino acids. Germline loops: CDR1 SGHRS, CDR2 YFSETQ. The CDR3 loop reads CASSERGAQNTGELFF. The CDR3 nucleotides read TGCGCCAGCAGCGAGCGGGGGGCCCAGAACACCGGGGAGCTGTTTTTT.

The V gene is TRBV7-9, the J gene TRBJ2-1; TRBD2 aligns across 9 bases. Looked up from germline, CDR1 is SEHNR and CDR2 is FQNEAQ (reference sequence). CDR3 length equals 15 residues. Germline trimming cut 4 bases from V and 3 bases from J; bases unmatched to any gene: 4. CDR3 bases: TGTGCCAGCAGCTCACGACTAGCGGACTACAATGAGCAGTTCTTC. Residues: CASSSRLADYNEQFF.

This chain joins TRBV6-1 and TRBJ2-3; D ambiguous. This CDR3 contains 12 residues. Germline CDR1 MNHNS, CDR2 SASEGT. Between the trimmed V and J ends, which lost 11 bases and 1 base, there was a span of 10 bases. The DNA of the CDR3 is TGTGCCCTCGCCCTGGGCACAGATACGCAGTATTTT. It specifies CALALGTDTQYF.

The V call is TRBV6-1, the J call TRBJ2-5; the match to TRBD1 covers 10 bases. CDR1 and CDR2 from the germline V gene are MNHNS and SASEGT. This CDR3 spans 14 amino acids. The ends lost 6 bases at V and 9 bases at J; junction bases unmatched: 10. Here the CDR3 DNA reads TGTGCCAGCAGAGACCAGGGACAGGGGTATCCCCAGTACTTC. Amino acid sequence: CASRDQGQGYPQYF.

CDR3: CAISDRRGPINYGYTF. CDR3 sequence (DNA): TGTGCCATCAGTGACCGAAGGGGCCCTATTAACTATGGCTACACCTTC. V gene TRBV10-3 combines with J gene TRBJ1-2; weak D call: TRBD1 (5 bases). V was trimmed by 3 bases and J by 1 base, leaving 15 bases between them. The CDR3 has 16 amino acids. Germline CDR1 reads ENHRY; CDR2 reads SYGVKD.